The entry that follows covers one TCR beta chain sequence. Antigen unknown. The table came from immunoSEQ multiplex PCR; TCRdb's copy has only in-frame clones and leaves some out. The table records about 41,000 clones, 70% to 85% of them present only once. Premalignant or tumor cells were enriched by macro-dissection after pathologic assessment. This specimen comes from a study of immune evolution from preneoplasia to lung adenocarcinoma. About the research overall: HLA loss of heterozygosity: 6% to 7.5% AIS, less than 18% MIA, more than 25% ADC, none AAH.

Germline V gives CDR1 SGHRS, CDR2 YFSETQ. The CDR3 contains 14 residues. The V gene end was trimmed by 6 bases and the J gene end by 1 base; junction bases not matched to a gene: 4. Findings and limits, study-wide: Normal lung had highest clonality; later lesions appeared denser, more diverse. Top clone frequencies peaked in normal lung, apparently declining through invasive adenocarcinoma.

V and J are TRBV5-1 and TRBJ2-3; 8 bases line up with TRBD2. Sequencing was carried out using FFPE invasive lung adenocarcinoma tissue. The clonotype was recovered from a person between 55 and 69 years old with lung adenocarcinoma. Here the CDR3 DNA reads TGCGCCAGCACTAAAGCGGGGGGCACAGATACGCAGTATTTT. This sequence encodes CASTKAGGTDTQYF.